This TCR beta chain was sequenced in a study of blood T cell repertoires in COVID-19. Study information: Italy, Spain and the United States were the sources of the convalescent and acute COVID-19 samples.

Original analysis: Amplified reference gene primers provided the basis for estimating nucleated cell counts. Assay: immunoSEQ multiplex PCR; the TCRdb copy retains only in-frame clones and omits some. That table gives V, J and clone size, and the DNA gave D and trimming. Here the sample spans approximately 68,000 clones, 65% to 85% being singletons. The CDR3 loop spans 15 amino acids. Trimming removed 3 bases from V and 9 bases from J; junction bases left unmatched: 16. Germline CDR1 DFQATT, CDR2 SNEGSKA (reference sequence). The J gene is TRBJ2-5, the V gene TRBV20-1; the match to TRBD2 covers 7 bases. What was sequenced was peripheral blood. This clonotype originated in a woman in her forties or fifties with acute or convalescent COVID-19. In DNA, the CDR3 is TGCAGTGCTAGTTCCAGCGGGGTCACCGTTGGGGCCCAGTACTTC. This gives the protein CSASSSGVTVGAQYF.